The 21 T cell receptor beta chains given below trace back to one sample, sequenced in a study of blood T cell repertoires in COVID-19. TCRdb's copy holds only in-frame clones and misses some; the assay was immunoSEQ multiplex PCR. In the table there are 250,000 to 400,000 clones, roughly 90% of which are singletons. Sequencing was carried out using peripheral blood. Every receptor here comes from a woman aged 25-40 years with COVID-19, enrolled during active disease.

The J gene is TRBJ1-5, the V gene TRBV7-9; D ambiguous. With 1 base removed from V and 6 bases from J, the gap between germline ends came to 7 bases. This CDR3 is 13 amino acids long. CDR1 SEHNR and CDR2 FQNEAQ come from the germline V gene (reference sequence). As DNA, the CDR3 is TGTGCCAGCAGCTTAGGATCGGGTCAGCCCCAGCATTTT. It specifies CASSLGSGQPQHF.

V usage is TRBV6-5 and J usage is TRBJ2-5; maybe TRBD1 (6 bases). V was clipped by 7 bases and J by 5 bases, with 17 bases between them. The CDR3 is 14 amino acids. Germline assignment: CDR1 MNHEY and CDR2 SVGAGI. The CDR3 sequence is CASNPTGNDETQYF. CDR3 sequence (DNA): TGTGCCAGCAATCCGACAGGTAACGACGAGACCCAGTACTTC.

The chain recombines TRBV2 with TRBJ2-4; 9 nucleotides line up with TRBD2. The V segment lost 1 base and the J segment 1 base; nucleotides outside the gene matches: 8. Germline lookup yields CDR1 SNHLY and CDR2 FYNNEI. The CDR3 contains 18 residues. CDR3 in DNA: TGTGCCAGCAGTGAAGGGTTAACGGGACTAGCTGCCAAAAACATTCAGTACTTC. This sequence encodes CASSEGLTGLAAKNIQYF. The full variable domain, with the rest looked up from reference TRBV2 and TRBJ2-4, is EPEVTQTPSHQVTQMGQEVILRCVPISNHLYFYWYRQILGQKVEFLVSFYNNEISEKSEIFDDQFSVERPDGSNFTLKIRSTKLEDSAMYFCASSEGLTGLAAKNIQYFGAGTRLSVL.

The J gene is TRBJ1-1, the V gene TRBV5-4; D is possibly TRBD1 (5 bases). With 0 bases removed from V and 4 bases from J, the gap between germline ends came to 10 bases. Looked up from germline, CDR1 is SGHNT and CDR2 is YYREEE (reference sequence). This CDR3 contains 14 residues. As DNA, the CDR3 is TGTGCCAGCAGCTTGGCGGGGGTAGGCACTGAAGCTTTCTTT. Protein sequence: CASSLAGVGTEAFF.

V usage is TRBV30 and J usage is TRBJ1-3, with a possible D match to TRBD1 (6 bases). The CDR3 sequence is 14 residues long. Trimming shortened V by 0 bases and J by 4 bases, and 10 bases separated the two germline ends. The germline CDR1 and CDR2 sequences are GTSNPN and SVGIG (reference sequence). The CDR3 DNA reads as TGTGCCTGGAGTGTACCAGGGGAAGGAAACACCATATATTTT. Its translation: CAWSVPGEGNTIYF.

The rearrangement uses TRBV28 and TRBJ2-6, with 8 bases lining up with TRBD1. The CDR3 extends over 15 amino acids. The V segment lost 9 bases and the J segment 2 bases; nucleotides outside the gene matches: 6. Germline values: CDR1 MDHEN, CDR2 SYDVKM. CDR3 sequence reads: CASRGQATGANVLTF. CDR3 DNA: TGTGCCAGTAGGGGACAGGCAACTGGGGCCAACGTCCTGACTTTC. Combining the CDR3 with reference TRBV28 and TRBJ2-6 gives the whole variable domain DVKVTQSSRYLVKRTGEKVFLECVQDMDHENMFWYRQDPGLGLRLIYFSYDVKMKEKGDIPEGYSVSREKKERFSLILESASTNQTSMYLCASRGQATGANVLTFGAGSRLTVL.

V gene TRBV28 combines with J gene TRBJ1-1, with a tentative D call TRBD1 (5 bases). Trimming took off 2 bases at V and 9 bases at J, with 10 bases between the two ends. The CDR3 covers 12 residues. Germline CDR1 MDHEN, CDR2 SYDVKM. The CDR3 sequence: CASSLQTAKAFF. CDR3 bases: TGTGCCAGCAGTTTACAGACAGCCAAAGCTTTCTTT.

In the case of this clone: The same CDR3 is also encoded by other DNA sequences in this sample. The genes are TRBV3-1 (or the pseudogene TRBV3-2) and TRBJ1-1, with a tentative D call TRBD1 (6 bases). Germline V lookup: CDR1 LGHDT, CDR2 YNNKEL (reference sequence). Deletions cut 0 bases from V and 4 bases from J, with 9 bases between. This CDR3 region has 14 residues. The CDR3 reads CASSQDRGSTEAFF. CDR3 coding DNA: TGTGCCAGCAGCCAAGATAGGGGGTCCACTGAAGCTTTCTTT.

The CDR3 DNA reads TGTGCCAGCAGCTTATATCAGGGGAGAAGTGCTGCAAACCTGTTTTTT. It codes for CASSLYQGRSAANLFF. The genes are TRBV7-8 and TRBJ1-4, with D maybe TRBD1 (6 bases). The CDR3 is 16 residues long. Germline assignment: CDR1 SGHVS and CDR2 FQNEAQ. Trimming removed 2 bases from V and 14 bases from J, with 24 bases in between.

V gene TRBV9 combines with J gene TRBJ1-1; a weak D match, TRBD1 (5 bases). The CDR3 extends over 16 amino acids. V was trimmed by 0 bases and J by 1 base, leaving 13 bases between them. The germline V gene has CDR1 SGDLS and CDR2 YYNGEE. DNA of the CDR3: TGTGCCAGCAGCGTAGATCCAGGGAACCCGAACACTGAAGCTTTCTTT. Its protein product is CASSVDPGNPNTEAFF.

The CDR3 here is CASSESTGGDGYTF. Written as DNA, the CDR3 is TGCGCCAGCAGTGAGTCTACAGGAGGGGATGGCTACACCTTC. This chain links TRBV10-1 with TRBJ1-2; weak D call: TRBD1 (5 bases). The V and J ends lost 0 bases and 6 bases respectively, with 11 bases between them. CDR3 size: 14 residues. Germline CDR1 WNHNN, CDR2 SYGVQD (reference sequence).

This clone was detected a few times. This sequence joins TRBV11-2 and TRBJ1-1; TRBD1 matches at 9 bases. The CDR3 runs to 14 residues. V lost 5 bases and J lost 2; bases outside the gene matches: 3. Germline V CDR1 and CDR2: SGHAT, FQNNGV. The CDR3 reads CASSRDRVNTEAFF. The CDR3 DNA sequence: TGTGCCAGCAGCCGGGACAGGGTAAACACTGAAGCTTTCTTT. Using reference TRBV11-2 and TRBJ1-1 for the parts outside the CDR3, the full variable domain is EAGVAQSPRYKIIEKRQSVAFWCNPISGHATLYWYQQILGQGPKLLIQFQNNGVVDDSQLPKDRFSAERLKGVDSTLKIQPAKLEDSAVYLCASSRDRVNTEAFFGQGTRLTVV.

The chain joins TRBV11-2 to TRBJ2-7; TRBD2 agrees at 9 bases. Germline CDR1 reads SGHAT; CDR2 reads FQNNGV. After removal of 4 bases from V and 4 bases from J, the junction contained 11 bases not matched to a gene. The CDR3 is 16 amino acids. Here the CDR3 reads CASSSAGTSWRYEQYF. Written as DNA, the CDR3 is TGTGCCAGCAGCTCCGCCGGGACTAGCTGGCGGTACGAGCAGTACTTC.

The chain links TRBV15 to TRBJ1-1; tentative D call: TRBD1 (5 bases). CDR3 length: 14 residues. Germline values: CDR1 LNHNV, CDR2 YYDKDF (reference sequence). Trimming took off 2 bases at V and 1 base at J, with 8 bases between the two ends. The DNA for the CDR3 is TGTGCCACCAGCAGACCCGGACAGAACACTGAAGCTTTCTTT. It codes for CATSRPGQNTEAFF.

This clone was seen more than once but under ten times. This sequence joins TRBV3-1 (or the pseudogene TRBV3-2) and TRBJ1-6; no definite D call. The CDR3 loop spans 18 amino acids. The germline V gene has CDR1 LGHDT and CDR2 YNNKEL (reference sequence). V was shortened by 1 base and J by 0 bases, with 13 bases between the two germline ends. The CDR3 spells CASSQGHPAGSYNSPLHF. The CDR3 coding sequence is TGTGCCAGCAGCCAAGGACACCCGGCGGGCTCCTATAATTCACCCCTCCACTTT.

This chain connects TRBV2 to TRBJ2-7, with TRBD2 matching over 10 bases. CDR3 length: 20 amino acids. The germline V gene encodes CDR1 SNHLY and CDR2 FYNNEI. V gave up 2 bases and J gave up 4 bases; unmatched junction bases: 20. The CDR3 region has the DNA TGTGCCAGCAGTGAATTTCCCCCAACTAGCGGGGCCTCCTCCTTGTACGAGCAGTACTTC. Amino acid sequence: CASSEFPPTSGASSLYEQYF.

The V gene is TRBV7-3, the J gene TRBJ1-2; 7 bases agree with TRBD1. CDR1 is SGHTA, CDR2 FQGTGA, per germline. Germline trimming cut 5 bases from V and 2 bases from J; bases unmatched to any gene: 8. This CDR3 has 15 residues. CDR3 sequence (DNA): TGTGCCAGCAGCCCAGGGACAGCCTTAAACTATGGCTACACCTTC. Translation: CASSPGTALNYGYTF.

The J gene is TRBJ2-7, the V gene TRBV5-1; perhaps TRBD1 as D (6 bases). The V gene lost 4 bases and the J gene lost 2 bases, with 19 bases spanning the gap. CDR3 length equals 16 residues. Germline lookup yields CDR1 SGHRS and CDR2 YFSETQ. The CDR3 protein is CASSPGHRDTTYEQYF. For the CDR3, the DNA is TGCGCCAGCAGCCCGGGACACCGGGACACCACCTACGAGCAGTACTTC.

This clone appeared a few times. The V and J genes are TRBV2 and TRBJ2-7, with D unresolved. The germline V gene has CDR1 SNHLY and CDR2 FYNNEI. The ends were cut back, 7 bases at V and 2 bases at J, with 9 bases in the middle. This CDR3 is built from 12 residues. The CDR3 region is CASNARTYEQYF. CDR3 sequence (DNA): TGTGCCAGCAATGCCAGGACCTACGAGCAGTACTTC.

The chain joins TRBV29-1 to TRBJ2-2, with D unclear. Germline CDR1 is SQVTM and CDR2 is ANQGSEA. The length of the CDR3 is 14 residues. Trimming left V 0 bases short and J 8 bases short, with 13 bases between. The CDR3 loop is CSVEDSERWGELFF. In nucleotides, the CDR3 is TGCAGCGTTGAAGATTCCGAGAGATGGGGGGAGCTGTTTTTT.

The CDR3 region has the DNA TGTGCCAGCAGTTCGACAGGGGCTAGCACAGATACGCAGTATTTT. Its protein is CASSSTGASTDTQYF. This rearrangement joins TRBV11-2 to TRBJ2-3; 8 nucleotides line up with TRBD1. The CDR3 spans 15 residues. Trimming took 6 bases from V and 0 from J; bases not matched to a gene: 5. Germline V gene sequence: CDR1 SGHAT, CDR2 FQNNGV.